This T cell receptor beta chain appears in the sequencing data of a study of shared clonotypes between healthy human individuals. Naive CD8 cells lacked CD45RO, underwent positive selection for CCR7 and left out terminally differentiated effector memory CD45RA+ cells. This CDR3 has 16 amino acids. The germline CDR1 and CDR2 sequences are SEHNR and FQNEAQ (reference sequence). With V trimmed by 5 bases and J by 0 bases, 7 bases remained unmatched. This clone was detected a few times. Profiled with immunoSEQ multiplex PCR; TCRdb holds only in-frame clones, not every one. The table records about 2.1 million clones, about 93% of them present only once.

This receptor was identified in a man younger than 35 in good health. Some clones in this sample may be carry-over from other donors' samples. Material for sequencing was naive CD8+ T cells from PBMCs. The chain carries TRBV7-9 and TRBJ2-5, with 9 nucleotides matching TRBD2. CDR3 DNA sequence: TGTGCCAGCAGCCACCGACTAGCGGATTACCAAGAGACCCAGTACTTC. Translation: CASSHRLADYQETQYF.